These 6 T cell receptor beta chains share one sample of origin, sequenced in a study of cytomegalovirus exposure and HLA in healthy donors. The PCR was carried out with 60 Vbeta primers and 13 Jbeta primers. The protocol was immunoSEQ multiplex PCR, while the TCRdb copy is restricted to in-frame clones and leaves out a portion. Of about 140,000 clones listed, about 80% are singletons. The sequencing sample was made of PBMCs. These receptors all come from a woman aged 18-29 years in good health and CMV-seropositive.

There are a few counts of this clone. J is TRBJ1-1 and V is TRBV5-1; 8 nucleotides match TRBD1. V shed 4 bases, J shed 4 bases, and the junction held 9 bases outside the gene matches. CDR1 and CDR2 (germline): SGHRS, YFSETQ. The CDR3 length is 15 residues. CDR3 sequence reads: CASSTAGGASTEAFF. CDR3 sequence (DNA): TGCGCCAGCAGCACGGCAGGGGGCGCGTCCACTGAAGCTTTCTTT.

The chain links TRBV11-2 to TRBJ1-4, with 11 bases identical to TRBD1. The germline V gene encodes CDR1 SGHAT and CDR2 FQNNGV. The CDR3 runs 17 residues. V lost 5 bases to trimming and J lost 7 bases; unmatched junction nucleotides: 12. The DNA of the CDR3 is TGTGCCAGCAGCACCGGGACAGGGGGGGTACGAAGTGAAAAACTGTTTTTT. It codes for CASSTGTGGVRSEKLFF.

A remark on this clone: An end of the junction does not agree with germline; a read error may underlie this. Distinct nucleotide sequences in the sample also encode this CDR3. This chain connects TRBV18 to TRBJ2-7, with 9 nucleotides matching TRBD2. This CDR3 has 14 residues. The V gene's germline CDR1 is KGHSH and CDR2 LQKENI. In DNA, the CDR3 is TGTGCCAGCTCGCCACGCGGGGGGGCTTACGAGCAGTACTTC. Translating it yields CASSPRGGAYEQYF.

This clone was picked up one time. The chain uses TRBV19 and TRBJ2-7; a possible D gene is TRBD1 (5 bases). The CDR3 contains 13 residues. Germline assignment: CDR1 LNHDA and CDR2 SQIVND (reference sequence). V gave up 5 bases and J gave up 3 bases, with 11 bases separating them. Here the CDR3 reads CASSSRVIYEQYF. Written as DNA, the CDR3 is TGTGCCAGTAGTTCCAGGGTAATCTACGAGCAGTACTTC.

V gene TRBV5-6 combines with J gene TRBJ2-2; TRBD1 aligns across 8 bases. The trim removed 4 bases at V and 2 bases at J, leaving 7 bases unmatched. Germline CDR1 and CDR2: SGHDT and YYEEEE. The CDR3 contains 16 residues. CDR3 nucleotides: TGTGCCAGCAGCCCCCGACAGGGGAGAAACACCGGGGAGCTGTTTTTT. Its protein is CASSPRQGRNTGELFF.

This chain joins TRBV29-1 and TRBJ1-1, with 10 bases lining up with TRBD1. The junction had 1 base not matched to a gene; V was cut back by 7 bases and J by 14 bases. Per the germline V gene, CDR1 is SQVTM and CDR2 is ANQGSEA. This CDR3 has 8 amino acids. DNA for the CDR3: TGCAGCGGGGACAGGGGATTCTTT. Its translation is CSGDRGFF. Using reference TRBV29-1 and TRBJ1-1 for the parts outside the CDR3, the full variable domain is SAVISQKPSRDICQRGTSLTIQCQVDSQVTMMFWYRQQPGQSLTLIATANQGSEATYESGFVIDKFPISRPNLTFSTLTVSNMSPEDSSIYLCSGDRGFFGQGTRLTVV.